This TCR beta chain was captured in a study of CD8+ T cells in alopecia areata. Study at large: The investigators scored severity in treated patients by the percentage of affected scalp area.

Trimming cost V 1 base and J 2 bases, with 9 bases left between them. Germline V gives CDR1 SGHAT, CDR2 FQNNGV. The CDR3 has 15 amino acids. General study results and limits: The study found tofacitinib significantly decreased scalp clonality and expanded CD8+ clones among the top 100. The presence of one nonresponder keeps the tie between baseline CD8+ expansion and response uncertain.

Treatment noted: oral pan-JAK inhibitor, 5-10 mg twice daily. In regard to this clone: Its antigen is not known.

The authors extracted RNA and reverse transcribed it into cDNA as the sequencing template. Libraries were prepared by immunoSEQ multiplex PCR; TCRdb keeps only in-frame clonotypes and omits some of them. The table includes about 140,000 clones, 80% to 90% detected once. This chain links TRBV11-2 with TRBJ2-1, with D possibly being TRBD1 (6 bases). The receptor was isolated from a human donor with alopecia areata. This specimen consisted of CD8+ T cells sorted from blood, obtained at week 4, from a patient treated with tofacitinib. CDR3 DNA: TGTGCCAGCAGCTTAGGACAGGCAACCTACAATGAGCAGTTCTTC. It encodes CASSLGQATYNEQFF.